Shown below are 20 T cell receptor beta chains from a single sample sequenced in a study of cytomegalovirus exposure and HLA in healthy donors listed by TCRdb under 2017. To prepare the library, the immunoSEQ multiplex PCR assay was applied. For the multiplex PCR, a mixture combining 60 forward primers for TCR Vbeta segments and 13 reverse primers for TCR Jbeta segments was used. TCRdb took over this immuneACCESS table, retaining in-frame rearrangements with V and J assigned. Such tables are incomplete; in checked studies, under half of the missing clones stem from an unresolved V gene, and the remainder is unexplained. This sample's table lists around 120,000 clones. Together, the top ten hold about 0.58% of the sample. Sample: PBMCs. The receptor source for this set is a man between 50 and 59 years old in good health and CMV-seronegative.

The CDR3 sequence: CASSLSGNTEAFF. The CDR3, as DNA: TGTGCCAGCAGCTTGAGCGGGAACACTGAAGCTTTCTTT. This rearrangement joins TRBV7-2 to TRBJ1-1; D is uncertain. In germline, CDR1 is SGHTA, CDR2 FQGNSA. The CDR3 is 13 amino acids. V lost 3 bases and J 1 base, leaving 6 bases between the germline ends. The full variable domain, rest sourced from reference TRBV7-2 and TRBJ1-1, is GAGVSQSPSNKVTEKGKDVELRCDPISGHTALYWYRQSLGQGLEFLIYFQGNSAPDKSGLPSDRFSAERTGGSVSTLTIQRTQQEDSAVYLCASSLSGNTEAFFGQGTRLTVV.

The chain joins TRBV19 to TRBJ1-5; 9 positions match TRBD1. This CDR3 is built from 14 residues. With 5 bases clipped from V and 3 bases from J, the junction kept 2 bases outside the gene matches. Germline values: CDR1 LNHDA, CDR2 SQIVND (reference sequence). The CDR3 nucleotides read TGTGCCAGTAGTTGGACAGGGGACAATCAGCCCCAGCATTTT. Translation: CASSWTGDNQPQHF.

The chain has TRBV5-4 and TRBJ2-1, with 9 bases aligning to TRBD2. Germline CDR1 is SGHNT and CDR2 is YYREEE (reference sequence). There are 16 residues in the CDR3. The V segment lost 3 bases and the J segment 0 bases; nucleotides outside the gene matches: 4. The CDR3 DNA is TGTGCCAGCAGCTCTCGTAGCGGGGGCTCCTACAATGAGCAGTTCTTC. Translation: CASSSRSGGSYNEQFF.

On this clone itself: Other DNA sequences in this specimen translate into the identical CDR3. J is TRBJ2-5 and V is TRBV7-3; D is perhaps TRBD2 (6 bases). V dropped 5 bases and J dropped 5 bases, with 12 bases sitting between them. CDR1 is SGHTA, CDR2 FQGTGA, per germline. The CDR3 sequence is 13 residues long. CDR3 protein: CASSLRREETQYF. The CDR3 DNA reads as TGTGCCAGCAGCCTTCGTCGGGAGGAGACCCAGTACTTC. Variable domain in full (rest from reference TRBV7-3 and TRBJ2-5): GAGVSQTPSNKVTEKGKYVELRCDPISGHTALYWYRQSLGQGPEFLIYFQGTGAADDSGLPNDRFFAVRPEGSVSTLKIQRTERGDSAVYLCASSLRREETQYFGPGTRLLVL.

The chain employs TRBV18 and TRBJ2-1; D is possibly TRBD2 (5 bases). The CDR3 totals 15 residues. V was cut by 4 bases and J by 2 bases, with 12 bases left in between. CDR1 and CDR2 (germline): KGHSH, LQKENI. CDR3 sequence (DNA): TGTGCCAGCTCACGGGAAGCGGTGGCCTACAATGAGCAGTTCTTC. Residues: CASSREAVAYNEQFF.

This rearrangement joins TRBV29-1 to TRBJ2-2; possible D gene TRBD2, 5 bases. V was shortened by 2 bases and J by 4 bases, with 8 bases between the two germline ends. The CDR3 contains 13 residues. Germline V gene sequence: CDR1 SQVTM, CDR2 ANQGSEA. DNA of the CDR3: TGCAGCGTTGAATCCCGGGGCACCGGGGAGCTGTTTTTT. Protein sequence: CSVESRGTGELFF.

The chain employs TRBV6-5 and TRBJ1-1, with 8 bases matching TRBD1. This CDR3 has 14 residues. After removal of 5 bases from V and 1 base from J, the junction contained 3 bases not matched to a gene. Germline CDR1 and CDR2: MNHEY and SVGAGI. The CDR3 is CASSIDRGNTEAFF. The DNA for the CDR3 is TGTGCCAGCAGTATCGACAGGGGGAACACTGAAGCTTTCTTT.

The chain employs TRBV30 and TRBJ2-2; 11 nucleotides agree with TRBD1. This CDR3 is 16 amino acids long. The junction had 7 bases not matched to a gene; V was cut back by 2 bases and J by 5 bases. Per germline, CDR1 GTSNPN and CDR2 SVGIG (reference sequence). The CDR3: CAWSPPGQGETGELFF. CDR3 in DNA: TGTGCCTGGAGTCCACCGGGACAGGGGGAAACCGGGGAGCTGTTTTTT.

The chain is built from TRBV4-3 and TRBJ1-5, with 7 nucleotides matching TRBD1. The length of the CDR3 is 18 residues. V gave up 0 bases and J gave up 0 bases; unmatched junction bases: 8. From germline, CDR1 is LGHNA and CDR2 YSLEER. The CDR3 is CASSQERPGGYSNQPQHF. The CDR3 nucleotides read TGCGCCAGCAGCCAAGAAAGGCCAGGGGGTTATAGCAATCAGCCCCAGCATTTT.

The chain has TRBV29-1 and TRBJ1-1; unclear D gene. The CDR3 extends over 14 amino acids. V was trimmed by 4 bases and J by 1 base, leaving 13 bases between them. Germline CDR1 and CDR2: SQVTM and ANQGSEA. CDR3 region: CSVVAGNTNTEAFF. The DNA for the CDR3 is TGCAGCGTTGTAGCGGGGAATACGAACACTGAAGCTTTCTTT. Using reference TRBV29-1 and TRBJ1-1 for the parts outside the CDR3, the full variable domain is SAVISQKPSRDICQRGTSLTIQCQVDSQVTMMFWYRQQPGQSLTLIATANQGSEATYESGFVIDKFPISRPNLTFSTLTVSNMSPEDSSIYLCSVVAGNTNTEAFFGQGTRLTVV.

This rearrangement joins TRBV6-6 to TRBJ2-1; 12 bases fit TRBD2. This CDR3 comprises 15 residues. In germline, CDR1 is MNHNY, CDR2 SVGAGI (reference sequence). V lost 5 bases and J lost 10; bases outside the gene matches: 9. CDR3 loop: CASSAGLAGSGEQFF. DNA for the CDR3: TGTGCCAGCAGTGCCGGACTAGCGGGAAGCGGCGAGCAGTTCTTC.

The chain combines TRBV6-5 with TRBJ2-1, with D hard to call. Trimming pared 0 bases from V and 8 bases from J, leaving 11 bases between. Germline CDR1 reads MNHEY; CDR2 reads SVGAGI. There are 14 residues in the CDR3. CDR3 amino acids: CASSYSTRGHEQFF. The CDR3 DNA reads as TGTGCCAGCAGTTACTCGACACGTGGCCATGAGCAGTTCTTC.

The chain joins TRBV6-1 to TRBJ2-1, with D possibly matching TRBD1 (6 bases). CDR3 size: 14 residues. The V end lost 3 bases, the J end lost 6 bases, and 12 bases lay between the germline ends. Germline CDR1 is MNHNS and CDR2 is SASEGT. The chain's CDR3 is CASSDQGISNEQFF. CDR3 nucleotides: TGTGCCAGCAGTGACCAGGGGATATCCAATGAGCAGTTCTTC.

CDR3 residues: CASSQGGDRGYGYTF. The CDR3 region has the DNA TGCGCCAGCAGCCAAGGCGGGGACAGGGGCTATGGCTACACCTTC. The rearrangement uses TRBV4-3 and TRBJ1-2, with 10 bases fitting TRBD1. Germline assignment: CDR1 LGHNA and CDR2 YSLEER. The V gene end was trimmed by 1 base and the J gene end by 4 bases; junction bases not matched to a gene: 3. The CDR3 totals 15 residues.

The rearrangement uses TRBV4-2 and TRBJ2-1, with D maybe TRBD2 (5 bases). V gave up 3 bases and J gave up 10 bases, with 19 bases separating them. The CDR3 has 15 residues. Per the germline V gene, CDR1 is LGHNA and CDR2 is YNFKEQ. CDR3 in amino acids: CASSQRDLEAREQFF. The CDR3 coding sequence is TGTGCCAGCAGCCAGAGGGATCTAGAAGCTCGGGAGCAGTTCTTC.

The V gene is TRBV7-9, the J gene TRBJ2-5, with 7 bases fitting TRBD2. The junction had 5 bases not matched to a gene; V was cut back by 1 base and J by 6 bases. The germline gives CDR1 SEHNR, CDR2 FQNEAQ (reference sequence). The CDR3 consists of 14 residues. CDR3 amino acids: CASSLEGGMQTQYF. CDR3 bases: TGTGCCAGCAGCTTAGAGGGAGGGATGCAGACCCAGTACTTC. The full variable domain, in which reference TRBV7-9 and TRBJ2-5 provide the parts outside the CDR3, is DTGVSQNPRHKITKRGQNVTFRCDPISEHNRLYWYRQTLGQGPEFLTYFQNEAQLEKSRLLSDRFSAERPKGSFSTLEIQRTEQGDSAMYLCASSLEGGMQTQYFGPGTRLLVL.

This chain uses TRBV19 with TRBJ2-7, with TRBD1 matching over 7 bases. The V segment lost 6 bases and the J segment 5 bases; nucleotides outside the gene matches: 13. This CDR3 spans 15 amino acids. CDR1 is LNHDA, CDR2 SQIVND, per germline (reference sequence). The CDR3 is CASRAATGSFHEQYF. The CDR3 bases are TGTGCCAGTAGAGCAGCGACAGGGAGTTTCCACGAGCAGTACTTC.

The chain has TRBV4-3 and TRBJ1-4; 7 nucleotides line up with TRBD1. Germline V CDR1 and CDR2: LGHNA, YSLEER. After removal of 4 bases from V and 10 bases from J, the junction contained 18 bases not matched to a gene. This CDR3 contains 17 residues. The CDR3 nucleotides are TGCGCCAGCAGCCTCGAAACCCACCAACAGGGGAACGTAAAACTGTTTTTT. It is translated as CASSLETHQQGNVKLFF.

The V and J genes are TRBV4-3 and TRBJ1-2, with D tentatively TRBD1 (5 bases). In germline, CDR1 is LGHNA, CDR2 YSLEER. The CDR3 consists of 15 residues. V was pared by 1 base and J by 1 base, with 10 bases between. The CDR3 spells CASSQAPGGNYGYTF. Written as DNA, the CDR3 is TGCGCCAGCAGCCAAGCGCCGGGGGGTAACTATGGCTACACCTTC.

The rearrangement uses TRBV12-5 and TRBJ1-3; tentative D call: TRBD1 (5 bases). The CDR3 consists of 18 residues. Per germline, CDR1 LGHNT and CDR2 FRNRAP. The ends were cut back, 0 bases at V and 2 bases at J, with 17 bases in the middle. For the CDR3, the DNA is TGTGCTAGTGGTTTGGTACAGGTCTTCCCCGGTCCTGGAAACACCATATATTTT. Protein product: CASGLVQVFPGPGNTIYF.